The 8 T cell receptor beta chains reported below all come from one sample, sequenced in a study of T cell changes during pregnancy in multiple sclerosis. Method: immunoSEQ multiplex PCR; TCRdb's copy keeps in-frame clones and lacks some. Seen here are about 100,000 clones, 80% to 95% observed once, and the top ten hold around 3.1%. The source was peripheral blood, collected in the second trimester of pregnancy. These receptors came from a female donor with multiple sclerosis, enrolled in a pregnancy study.

J is TRBJ2-7 and V is TRBV19; 12 positions agree with TRBD2. CDR1 is LNHDA and CDR2 is SQIVND in the germline V gene (reference sequence). Trimming at V came to 5 bases and at J to 3 bases, leaving 14 bases not matched to a gene. The CDR3 sequence is 18 residues long. CDR3 in amino acids: CASSSPGLAGQRGYEQYF. In nucleotides, the CDR3 is TGTGCCAGTAGTTCTCCGGGACTAGCGGGTCAAAGGGGCTACGAGCAGTACTTC.

In its sample, this clone was seen once. The rearrangement uses TRBV7-6 and TRBJ2-7, with TRBD2 matching over 7 bases. CDR3 length: 18 amino acids. CDR1 is SGHVS, CDR2 FNYEAQ, per germline. J was trimmed by 3 bases and V by 4 bases; bases with no gene match: 18. The CDR3 sequence is CASSSRGVGGSRVYEQYF. CDR3 DNA: TGTGCCAGCAGCTCCCGGGGGGTCGGCGGAAGCCGCGTCTACGAGCAGTACTTC.

This CDR3 reads CASSVTGVGAGYTF. The CDR3 region has the DNA TGTGCCAGCAGCGTAACAGGCGTCGGCGCTGGCTACACCTTC. This rearrangement joins TRBV9 to TRBJ1-2; possibly TRBD1 for D (5 bases). Trimming left V 1 base short and J 7 bases short, with 14 bases between. This CDR3 comprises 14 residues. Germline V gene sequence: CDR1 SGDLS, CDR2 YYNGEE.

This rearrangement joins TRBV28 to TRBJ1-5; weak D call: TRBD1 (6 bases). Germline V lookup: CDR1 MDHEN, CDR2 SYDVKM. The CDR3 sequence is 14 residues long. V dropped 3 bases and J dropped 7 bases, with 13 bases sitting between them. Here the CDR3 reads CASSFAGAKQPQHF. The DNA of the CDR3 is TGTGCCAGCAGTTTCGCAGGGGCTAAGCAGCCCCAGCATTTT.

The chain uses TRBV28 and TRBJ2-7; 10 bases map to TRBD2. The V segment lost 7 bases and the J segment 6 bases; nucleotides outside the gene matches: 12. Germline V gene sequence: CDR1 MDHEN, CDR2 SYDVKM. This CDR3 comprises 15 residues. CDR3 nucleotides: TGTGCCAGCACCCCCCCTAGCGGGGGTAGTGGCGAGCAGTACTTC. As protein: CASTPPSGGSGEQYF.

The V gene is TRBV28, the J gene TRBJ2-3; perhaps TRBD2 as D (6 bases). The germline V and J ends were trimmed by 6 bases and 4 bases, with 17 bases remaining between them. The CDR3 consists of 15 residues. Germline CDR1 MDHEN, CDR2 SYDVKM. CDR3 sequence (DNA): TGTGCCAGCAGCCCAACGGGGAGGATGGCAGATACGCAGTATTTT. This codes for CASSPTGRMADTQYF.

V and J are TRBV28 and TRBJ1-1; TRBD1 agrees at 10 bases. Germline loops: CDR1 MDHEN, CDR2 SYDVKM. The CDR3 is made up of 16 amino acids. V was clipped by 5 bases and J by 3 bases; unmatched bases: 9. The CDR3 DNA reads as TGTGCCAGCAGTCCTAGACAGGGGGCGGGGGACACTGAAGCTTTCTTT. Its protein product is CASSPRQGAGDTEAFF. Supplemented by reference TRBV28 and TRBJ1-1, the full variable domain reads DVKVTQSSRYLVKRTGEKVFLECVQDMDHENMFWYRQDPGLGLRLIYFSYDVKMKEKGDIPEGYSVSREKKERFSLILESASTNQTSMYLCASSPRQGAGDTEAFFGQGTRLTVV.

This clone was detected only once. The chain links TRBV4-1 to TRBJ2-5; tentatively, D is TRBD1 (5 bases). The CDR3 runs 15 residues. V was trimmed by 4 bases and J by 5 bases, leaving 17 bases between them. In germline, CDR1 is MGHRA, CDR2 YSYEKL. CDR3 DNA: TGCGCCAGCAGCCTCCAAGGGGCCGCCAGGGAGACCCAGTACTTC. It codes for CASSLQGAARETQYF.